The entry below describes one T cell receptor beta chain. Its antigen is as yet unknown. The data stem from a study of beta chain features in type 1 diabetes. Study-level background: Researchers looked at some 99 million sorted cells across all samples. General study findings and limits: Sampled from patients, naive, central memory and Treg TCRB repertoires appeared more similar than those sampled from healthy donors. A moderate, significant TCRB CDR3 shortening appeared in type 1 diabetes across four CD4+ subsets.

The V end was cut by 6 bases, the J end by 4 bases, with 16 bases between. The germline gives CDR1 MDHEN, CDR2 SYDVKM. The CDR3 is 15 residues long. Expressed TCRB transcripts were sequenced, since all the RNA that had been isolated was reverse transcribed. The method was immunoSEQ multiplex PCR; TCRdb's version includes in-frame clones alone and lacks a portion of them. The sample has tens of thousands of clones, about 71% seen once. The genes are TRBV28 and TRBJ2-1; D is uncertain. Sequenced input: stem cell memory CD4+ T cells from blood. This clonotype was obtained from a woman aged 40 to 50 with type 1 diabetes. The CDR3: CASSPGPTRYNEQFF. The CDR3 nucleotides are TGTGCCAGCAGCCCGGGTCCTACAAGGTACAATGAGCAGTTCTTC.